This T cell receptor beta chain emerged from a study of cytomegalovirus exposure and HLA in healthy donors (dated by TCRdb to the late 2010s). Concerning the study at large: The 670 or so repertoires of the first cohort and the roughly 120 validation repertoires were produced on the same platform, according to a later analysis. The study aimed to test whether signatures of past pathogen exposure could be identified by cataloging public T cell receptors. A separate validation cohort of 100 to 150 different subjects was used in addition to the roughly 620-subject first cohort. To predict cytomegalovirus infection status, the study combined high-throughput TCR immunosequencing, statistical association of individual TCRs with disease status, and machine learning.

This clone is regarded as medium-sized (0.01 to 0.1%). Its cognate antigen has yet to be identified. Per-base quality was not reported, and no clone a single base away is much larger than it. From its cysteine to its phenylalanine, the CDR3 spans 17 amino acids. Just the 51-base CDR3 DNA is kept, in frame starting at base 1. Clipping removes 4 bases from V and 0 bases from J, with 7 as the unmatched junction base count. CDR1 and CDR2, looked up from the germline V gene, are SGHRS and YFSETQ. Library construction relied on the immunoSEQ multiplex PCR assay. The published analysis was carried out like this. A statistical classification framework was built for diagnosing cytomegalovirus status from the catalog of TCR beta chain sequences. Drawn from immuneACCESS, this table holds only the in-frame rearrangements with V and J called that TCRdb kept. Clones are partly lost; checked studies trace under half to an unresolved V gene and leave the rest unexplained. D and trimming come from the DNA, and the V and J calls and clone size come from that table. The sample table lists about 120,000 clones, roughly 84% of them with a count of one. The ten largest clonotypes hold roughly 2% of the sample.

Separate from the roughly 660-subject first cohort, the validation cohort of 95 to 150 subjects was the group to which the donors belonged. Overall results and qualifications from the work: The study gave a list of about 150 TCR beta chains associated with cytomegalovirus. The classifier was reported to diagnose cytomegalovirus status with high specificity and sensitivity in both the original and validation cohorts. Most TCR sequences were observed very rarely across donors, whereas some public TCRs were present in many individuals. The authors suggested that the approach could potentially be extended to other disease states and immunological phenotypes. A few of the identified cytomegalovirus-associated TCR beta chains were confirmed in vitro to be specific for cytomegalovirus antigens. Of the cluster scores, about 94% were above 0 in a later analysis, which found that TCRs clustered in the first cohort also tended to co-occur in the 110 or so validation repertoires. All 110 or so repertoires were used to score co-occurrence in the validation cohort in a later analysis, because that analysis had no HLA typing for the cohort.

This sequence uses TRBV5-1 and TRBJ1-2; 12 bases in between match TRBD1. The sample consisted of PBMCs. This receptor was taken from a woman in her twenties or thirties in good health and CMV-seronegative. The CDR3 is CASSQPGTGGSNYGYTF. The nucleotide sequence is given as TGCGCCAGCAGCCAACCCGGGACAGGGGGCTCTAACTATGGCTACACCTTC.